This TCR beta chain originates from a study of long-term antiretroviral therapy in people with HIV. Study-wide context: The study's earliest collections predate the 2015 immediate-ART recommendation by about a decade. General study results and limits: Specimens of blood were obtained during about 2004 to 2017, possibly under older ART regimens. Patients on ART gained diversity, which nonetheless stayed below transplant donor controls. Repertoires with HIV possessed tighter CDR3 length spans than those of controls.

As for this clone: Its target is not known.

Investigators performed immunoSEQ version v3.0 at survey level. The data were produced by immunoSEQ multiplex PCR, yet TCRdb's version contains in-frame clones alone and is incomplete. The table lists tens of thousands of clones, approximately 81% of them singletons, with around 4.6% in the top ten. The CDR3 covers 16 residues. The V gene's germline CDR1 is SGHVS and CDR2 FQNEAQ. Germline trimming cut 2 bases from V and 3 bases from J; bases unmatched to any gene: 5. This TCR was sampled from a woman aged 25 to 39 with HIV. Here the sequenced sample was unsorted PBMCs, taken just under 2.9 years before starting antiretroviral therapy. V usage is TRBV7-8 and J usage is TRBJ2-3, with 10 bases aligning to TRBD2. The CDR3 spells CASSLLAGVRTDTQYF. The CDR3 DNA reads as TGTGCCAGCAGCTTACTAGCGGGGGTACGAACAGATACGCAGTATTTT.